These 22 T cell receptor beta chains were sequenced from one sample in a study of blood T cell repertoires in COVID-19. The protocol was immunoSEQ multiplex PCR, while the TCRdb copy is restricted to in-frame clones and leaves out a portion. Among 150,000 to 200,000 clones, 70% to 80% were seen once, and the ten largest hold around 14%. Specimen: PBMCs or T cells enriched from blood (not recorded which). The receptors were gathered from a man aged 55 to 70 who had been exposed to COVID-19.

The chain carries TRBV5-8 and TRBJ2-3; D uncertain. There are 14 residues in the CDR3. V was pared by 4 bases and J by 3 bases, with 12 bases between. Per the germline V gene, CDR1 is SGHTS and CDR2 is YDEGEE. The CDR3 region is CASSVRLGTDTQYF. CDR3 in DNA: TGTGCCAGCAGCGTAAGACTTGGGACAGATACGCAGTATTTT.

This sequence joins TRBV27 and TRBJ2-5, with 8 bases identical to TRBD1. J gave up 2 bases and V 1 base, and 3 bases lay outside the gene matches. This CDR3 is built from 15 residues. Germline assignment: CDR1 MNHEY and CDR2 SMNVEV (reference sequence). In nucleotides, the CDR3 is TGTGCCAGCAGTTTATGGAGGACAGGGCAAGAGACCCAGTACTTC. Amino acid sequence: CASSLWRTGQETQYF.

The chain recombines TRBV5-1 with TRBJ2-7; D may be TRBD1 (6 bases). Germline-derived CDR1 and CDR2 are SGHRS and YFSETQ. Trimming took 0 bases from V and 8 from J, leaving 15 bases between them. This CDR3 comprises 14 residues. CDR3 in amino acids: CASSLDRVNEKQYF. The CDR3 nucleotides are TGCGCCAGCAGCTTGGACAGGGTTAATGAAAAGCAGTACTTC.

CDR3 loop: CASSLGRAMNTEAFF. In DNA, the CDR3 is TGTGCCAGCAGCTTAGGGAGGGCCATGAACACTGAAGCTTTCTTT. The chain recombines TRBV7-2 with TRBJ1-1; no firm D call. Trimming took 1 base from V and 0 from J, leaving 9 bases between them. The CDR3 totals 15 residues. Germline assignment: CDR1 SGHTA and CDR2 FQGNSA. Full variable domain (outside the CDR3, taken from reference TRBV7-2 and TRBJ1-1): GAGVSQSPSNKVTEKGKDVELRCDPISGHTALYWYRQSLGQGLEFLIYFQGNSAPDKSGLPSDRFSAERTGGSVSTLTIQRTQQEDSAVYLCASSLGRAMNTEAFFGQGTRLTVV.

This clone was observed a few times. The chain's CDR3 is CASSGPRDTDTQYF. DNA for the CDR3: TGTGCCAGCAGCGGCCCCAGGGACACAGATACGCAGTATTTT. The J gene is TRBJ2-3, the V gene TRBV5-4; a possible D gene is TRBD1 (5 bases). Germline V gives CDR1 SGHNT, CDR2 YYREEE (reference sequence). The CDR3 runs 14 residues. V gave up 4 bases and J gave up 2 bases, with 11 bases separating them. The variable domain in full, completed from reference TRBV5-4 and TRBJ2-3, reads ETGVTQSPTHLIKTRGQQVTLRCSSQSGHNTVSWYQQALGQGPQFIFQYYREEENGRGNFPPRFSGLQFPNYSSELNVNALELDDSALYLCASSGPRDTDTQYFGPGTRLTVL.

V and J are TRBV29-1 and TRBJ1-2; 8 nucleotides match TRBD1. CDR1 and CDR2 (germline): SQVTM, ANQGSEA. V gave up 0 bases and J gave up 5 bases; unmatched junction bases: 11. This CDR3 is 16 amino acids long. CDR3 residues: CSVEEAAGGFGYGYTF. Written as DNA, the CDR3 is TGCAGCGTTGAAGAGGCGGCAGGGGGCTTCGGATATGGCTACACCTTC.

V usage is TRBV6-5 and J usage is TRBJ1-5, with TRBD1 as a possible D gene (6 bases). CDR1 is MNHEY, CDR2 SVGAGI, per germline. V gave up 6 bases and J gave up 3 bases, with 15 bases separating them. This CDR3 is 15 amino acids long. CDR3 sequence (DNA): TGTGCCAGCAGCAGGAGACAGGACAACAATCAGCCCCAGCATTTT. Its protein product is CASSRRQDNNQPQHF.

The chain is built from TRBV11-3 and TRBJ2-1, with 10 bases aligning to TRBD2. The germline V gene has CDR1 SGHNT and CDR2 YENEEA. V gave up 5 bases and J gave up 7 bases; unmatched junction bases: 8. The CDR3 contains 15 residues. The CDR3 coding sequence is TGTGCCAGCAGCCATAGCGGGAGGACCTTTAATGAGCAGTTCTTC. As protein: CASSHSGRTFNEQFF. Based on the CDR3 plus reference TRBV11-3 and TRBJ2-1, the full variable domain is EAGVVQSPRYKIIEKKQPVAFWCNPISGHNTLYWYLQNLGQGPELLIRYENEEAVDDSQLPKDRFSAERLKGVDSTLKIQPAELGDSAVYLCASSHSGRTFNEQFFGPGTRLTVL.

V usage is TRBV11-3 and J usage is TRBJ2-3, with TRBD2 identical over 8 bases. With 1 base clipped from V and 1 base from J, the junction kept 7 bases outside the gene matches. Germline V gene lookup returns CDR1 SGHNT and CDR2 YENEEA. The CDR3 totals 17 residues. DNA of the CDR3: TGTGCCAGCAGCTTAGGTTTAGCGGGACCGGGCACAGATACGCAGTATTTT. It specifies CASSLGLAGPGTDTQYF. The full variable domain, with the rest looked up from reference TRBV11-3 and TRBJ2-3, is EAGVVQSPRYKIIEKKQPVAFWCNPISGHNTLYWYLQNLGQGPELLIRYENEEAVDDSQLPKDRFSAERLKGVDSTLKIQPAELGDSAVYLCASSLGLAGPGTDTQYFGPGTRLTVL.

This rearrangement joins TRBV28 to TRBJ2-7; TRBD1 aligns across 7 bases. Germline V gene data show CDR1 as MDHEN and CDR2 as SYDVKM. There are 14 residues in the CDR3. The ends lost 2 bases at V and 3 bases at J; junction bases unmatched: 4. The CDR3 protein is CASSLVGQFYEQYF. As DNA, the CDR3 is TGTGCCAGCAGTTTAGTGGGACAGTTCTACGAGCAGTACTTC.

V gene TRBV7-2 combines with J gene TRBJ1-3; TRBD1 matches at 8 bases. The germline CDR1 and CDR2 sequences are SGHTA and FQGNSA. J lost 4 bases, V lost 6 bases, and 2 bases had no gene match. This CDR3 comprises 13 residues. The CDR3 loop is CASRTGVGNTIYF. The CDR3 DNA is TGTGCCAGCAGGACAGGGGTCGGAAACACCATATATTTT.

J is TRBJ1-3 and V is TRBV29-1; D possibly corresponds to TRBD1 (5 bases). V was clipped by 7 bases and J by 4 bases, with 17 bases between them. The CDR3 extends over 14 amino acids. The germline gives CDR1 SQVTM, CDR2 ANQGSEA. The CDR3 sequence is CSALPGTAGNTIYF. The CDR3 nucleotides read TGCAGCGCTCTACCCGGGACTGCAGGAAACACCATATATTTT.

The chain carries TRBV19 and TRBJ2-1, with D perhaps matching TRBD1 (8 bases). Trimming cost V 4 bases and J 5 bases, with 15 bases left between them. The CDR3 is 15 amino acids. Looked up from germline, CDR1 is LNHDA and CDR2 is SQIVND (reference sequence). CDR3: CASSTGGAGDNEQFF. The DNA of the CDR3 is TGTGCCAGTAGTACAGGGGGCGCGGGGGACAATGAGCAGTTCTTC.

The rearrangement uses TRBV5-1 and TRBJ1-1; 7 bases map to TRBD1. V shed 4 bases and J 0 bases; nucleotides not matched to a gene: 0. Germline loops: CDR1 SGHRS, CDR2 YFSETQ. This CDR3 spans 13 amino acids. CDR3 DNA sequence: TGCGCCAGCAGCGACAGGGTGAACACTGAAGCTTTCTTT. This sequence encodes CASSDRVNTEAFF.

This chain uses TRBV7-9 with TRBJ1-2; D gene ambiguous. The germline V and J ends were trimmed by 0 bases and 2 bases, with 7 bases remaining between them. Germline V gene lookup returns CDR1 SEHNR and CDR2 FQNEAQ (reference sequence). The CDR3 is 14 amino acids. CDR3 sequence: CASSLAGLNYGYTF. In DNA form, the CDR3 reads TGTGCCAGCAGCTTAGCTGGCCTCAACTATGGCTACACCTTC.

The genes are TRBV30 and TRBJ2-1; 10 positions agree with TRBD2. The germline CDR1 and CDR2 sequences are GTSNPN and SVGIG (reference sequence). CDR3 length: 15 residues. J gave up 0 bases and V 7 bases, and 6 bases lay outside the gene matches. The CDR3 sequence: CALTSGPGSYNEQFF. The DNA of the CDR3 is TGTGCCTTGACTAGCGGGCCAGGCTCCTACAATGAGCAGTTCTTC.

The chain is built from TRBV28 and TRBJ2-1; 10 nucleotides agree with TRBD2. Germline lookup yields CDR1 MDHEN and CDR2 SYDVKM. This CDR3 is 15 amino acids long. The J segment lost 5 bases and the V segment lost 10 bases, leaving 11 bases of the junction unmatched. The CDR3 here is CATSKLAGLNNEQFF. CDR3 nucleotide sequence: TGTGCCACTTCGAAACTAGCGGGACTTAACAATGAGCAGTTCTTC.

This chain links TRBV4-1 with TRBJ1-2; 7 bases are a match to TRBD1. CDR1 MGHRA and CDR2 YSYEKL come from the germline V gene. Losses at the gene ends were 4 bases for V and 2 bases for J; bases not matched to a gene: 4. This CDR3 comprises 14 residues. CDR3 sequence: CASSPGQVNYGYTF. CDR3 DNA sequence: TGCGCCAGCAGCCCCGGACAGGTGAACTATGGCTACACCTTC.

Only a few counts were recorded for this clone. This rearrangement joins TRBV7-8 to TRBJ1-4; D unclear. V gave up 3 bases and J gave up 7 bases, with 12 bases separating them. This CDR3 comprises 14 residues. Germline assignment: CDR1 SGHVS and CDR2 FQNEAQ. CDR3 bases: TGTGCCAGCAGCTTGGGAGGGCGGAGTGAAAAACTGTTTTTT. This gives the protein CASSLGGRSEKLFF.

The genes are TRBV7-3 and TRBJ2-2, with 10 bases fitting TRBD2. The CDR3 covers 17 residues. V lost 5 bases, J lost 1 base, and 7 bases stayed unmatched. The germline CDR1 and CDR2 sequences are SGHTA and FQGTGA. In DNA form, the CDR3 reads TGTGCCAGCAGCCCCGGGGGACTAGCGCGGAACACCGGGGAGCTGTTTTTT. This translates into CASSPGGLARNTGELFF. Combining the CDR3 with reference TRBV7-3 and TRBJ2-2 gives the whole variable domain GAGVSQTPSNKVTEKGKYVELRCDPISGHTALYWYRQSLGQGPEFLIYFQGTGAADDSGLPNDRFFAVRPEGSVSTLKIQRTERGDSAVYLCASSPGGLARNTGELFFGEGSRLTVL.

The V and J genes are TRBV28 and TRBJ1-5; D might be TRBD1 (6 bases). The V gene lost 3 bases and the J gene lost 2 bases, with 14 bases spanning the gap. The CDR3 totals 16 residues. Germline V CDR1 and CDR2: MDHEN, SYDVKM. CDR3 sequence: CASSFSQGSGNQPQHF. DNA for the CDR3: TGTGCCAGCAGTTTCTCACAGGGTTCGGGCAATCAGCCCCAGCATTTT.

V is TRBV19 and J is TRBJ2-1; 8 bases are a match to TRBD2. Germline V lookup: CDR1 LNHDA, CDR2 SQIVND (reference sequence). V lost 2 bases and J lost 9; bases outside the gene matches: 15. The CDR3 has 17 amino acids. The CDR3 reads CASSISPWVAGISEQFF. CDR3 coding DNA: TGTGCCAGTAGTATATCCCCCTGGGTAGCGGGAATTAGTGAGCAGTTCTTC.